This TCR beta chain was sequenced for a study of T cells in Graves' hyperthyroidism and ophthalmopathy. This clonotype was recorded a few times. A much more abundant neighbour one base away suggests this may be a read error. Regions amplified from RNA transcripts were the TCR beta CDR3 regions. TCR CDR3 underwent first-round RT-PCR with the HTBI primer set. TCRdb itself ran the multiplex PCR reads through MiXCR, one entry per CDR3 protein. Among some 700,000 distinct CDR3 sequences listed, 17% were seen once. The sequencing input was blood. This TCR derives from a man between 45 and 60 years old with Graves' hyperthyroidism.

CDR3 amino acids: CASSHNPGPGTDTQYF. The CDR3 DNA is TGTGCCAGCAGCCATAACCCGGGACCAGGCACAGATACGCAGTATTTT. The chain has TRBV11-2 and TRBJ2-3; either TRBD1 or TRBD2 may fit D (5 bases each). Germline V gene data show CDR1 as SGHAT and CDR2 as FQNNGV. V shed 5 bases and J shed 1 base, with 16 bases lying between them. This CDR3 is 16 amino acids long.